These 26 T cell receptor beta chains were sequenced from one sample in a study of PD-1 blockade in classical Hodgkin lymphoma. Profiled with immunoSEQ multiplex PCR; TCRdb holds only in-frame clones, not every one. The data contain tens of thousands of clones, 75% to 90% of them singletons. Every patient relapsed after autologous stem cell transplantation, and brentuximab vedotin exposure varied. The sequencing used peripheral blood mononuclear cells (PBMCs), collected before the second cycle of nivolumab. These receptors were obtained from a human donor with classical Hodgkin lymphoma.

This sequence joins TRBV29-1 and TRBJ2-3, with 9 bases fitting TRBD1. The ends lost 5 bases at V and 4 bases at J; junction bases unmatched: 16. The germline V gene encodes CDR1 SQVTM and CDR2 ANQGSEA. The CDR3 totals 17 residues. The CDR3: CSVHSIPGQGFSDTQYF. For the CDR3, the DNA is TGCAGCGTTCACTCCATACCGGGACAGGGATTTTCAGATACGCAGTATTTT.

The V and J genes are TRBV9 and TRBJ1-1, with TRBD1 matching 8 bases. Germline CDR1 is SGDLS and CDR2 is YYNGEE. J gave up 0 bases and V 0 bases, and 7 bases lay outside the gene matches. The CDR3 is 17 residues long. In DNA, the CDR3 is TGTGCCAGCAGCGTAGGGTACAGGACAGGGCTGAACACTGAAGCTTTCTTT. This gives the protein CASSVGYRTGLNTEAFF.

The J gene is TRBJ2-5, the V gene TRBV4-1; D unresolved. V dropped 4 bases and J dropped 4 bases, with 13 bases sitting between them. The CDR3 covers 14 residues. Per germline, CDR1 MGHRA and CDR2 YSYEKL. This CDR3 reads CASSLSVGGETQYF. The CDR3 DNA sequence: TGCGCCAGCAGCCTTTCGGTTGGCGGAGAGACCCAGTACTTC.

J is TRBJ2-1 and V is TRBV10-3; 9 positions agree with TRBD2. This CDR3 has 13 residues. Per germline, CDR1 ENHRY and CDR2 SYGVKD. J was trimmed by 6 bases and V by 9 bases; bases with no gene match: 6. DNA of the CDR3: TGTGCCATACAGGAGCGGGGGGTCAATGAGCAGTTCTTC. Translation: CAIQERGVNEQFF.

This chain links TRBV5-1 with TRBJ2-2, with 7 bases aligning to TRBD1. J lost 6 bases, V lost 4 bases, and 18 bases had no gene match. Per the germline V gene, CDR1 is SGHRS and CDR2 is YFSETQ. The CDR3 has 18 residues. The CDR3: CASSIPRERQGPAGELFF. The CDR3 region has the DNA TGCGCCAGCAGCATCCCCCGTGAGCGACAGGGTCCGGCCGGGGAGCTGTTTTTT.

The V call is TRBV5-1, the J call TRBJ2-5, with unresolved D. CDR1 is SGHRS, CDR2 YFSETQ, per germline. Trimming stripped 6 bases from V and 5 bases from J, with 17 bases between. The CDR3 runs to 14 residues. The CDR3 reads CASTGLDLGETQYF. In DNA form, the CDR3 reads TGCGCCAGCACCGGGCTCGACCTGGGGGAGACCCAGTACTTC.

This chain joins TRBV7-6 and TRBJ2-7, with a tentative D call TRBD2 (6 bases). There are 15 residues in the CDR3. Germline-derived CDR1 and CDR2 are SGHVS and FNYEAQ. V was cut by 3 bases and J by 2 bases, with 14 bases left in between. CDR3 sequence reads: CASSFGGGDTYEQYF. The CDR3 DNA reads TGTGCCAGCAGCTTTGGTGGAGGGGATACCTACGAGCAGTACTTC. The complete variable domain, with remaining parts taken from reference TRBV7-6 and TRBJ2-7, reads GAGVSQSPRYKVTKRGQDVALRCDPISGHVSLYWYRQALGQGPEFLTYFNYEAQQDKSGLPNDRFSAERPEGSISTLTIQRTEQRDSAMYRCASSFGGGDTYEQYFGPGTRLTVT.

J is TRBJ1-4 and V is TRBV11-2; D is possibly TRBD1 (6 bases). This CDR3 is 19 amino acids long. The V and J ends lost 1 base and 5 bases respectively, with 23 bases between them. Germline CDR1 reads SGHAT; CDR2 reads FQNNGV. The CDR3 coding sequence is TGTGCCAGCAGCTTAGTCCCGCCGCAAGTACGGGGGCGGAATGAAAAACTGTTTTTT. Translated, it gives CASSLVPPQVRGRNEKLFF. Supplemented by reference TRBV11-2 and TRBJ1-4, the full variable domain reads EAGVAQSPRYKIIEKRQSVAFWCNPISGHATLYWYQQILGQGPKLLIQFQNNGVVDDSQLPKDRFSAERLKGVDSTLKIQPAKLEDSAVYLCASSLVPPQVRGRNEKLFFGSGTQLSVL.

This chain links TRBV9 with TRBJ2-3, with TRBD2 as a possible D gene (6 bases). Germline V gene data show CDR1 as SGDLS and CDR2 as YYNGEE. The CDR3 is made up of 16 amino acids. Trimming left V 0 bases short and J 0 bases short, with 11 bases between. The CDR3 loop reads CASSVGVGTSTDTQYF. The CDR3 DNA follows: TGTGCCAGCAGCGTAGGGGTCGGGACTAGCACAGATACGCAGTATTTT.

The CDR3 bases are TGTGCCAGCTCACAACTAGCGGGGTACAATGAGCAGTTCTTC. This encodes CASSQLAGYNEQFF. The chain uses TRBV18 and TRBJ2-1; 10 nucleotides align to TRBD2. Germline V gene data show CDR1 as KGHSH and CDR2 as LQKENI. J gave up 4 bases and V 4 bases, and 1 base lay outside the gene matches. The CDR3 contains 14 residues.

V gene TRBV20-1 combines with J gene TRBJ1-1; D is perhaps TRBD1 (6 bases). Germline V lookup: CDR1 DFQATT, CDR2 SNEGSKA (reference sequence). The V end lost 5 bases, the J end lost 7 bases, and 11 bases lay between the germline ends. The CDR3 sequence is 11 residues long. For the CDR3, the DNA is TGCAGTGCTGGACGGACAGATGAAGCTTTCTTT. Protein: CSAGRTDEAFF.

This chain uses TRBV7-2 with TRBJ2-7; D remains unclear. The germline V gene has CDR1 SGHTA and CDR2 FQGNSA. CDR3 length equals 14 residues. Trimming took 5 bases from V and 1 from J, leaving 12 bases between them. The CDR3 sequence is CASSLGSFSYEQYF. In DNA form, the CDR3 reads TGTGCCAGCAGCCTCGGGTCCTTTTCCTACGAGCAGTACTTC.

The J gene is TRBJ2-7, the V gene TRBV9; D not certain. The CDR3 runs to 14 residues. V was cut by 3 bases and J by 1 base, with 11 bases left in between. Per the germline V gene, CDR1 is SGDLS and CDR2 is YYNGEE. The CDR3 bases are TGTGCCAGCAGCGCCGCGGACGGATCCTACGAGCAGTACTTC. Translating gives CASSAADGSYEQYF.

Written as DNA, the CDR3 is TGTGCCAGCAGCCGTATACAGGGGGCCGGCACCGGGGAGCTGTTTTTT. As protein: CASSRIQGAGTGELFF. The rearrangement joins TRBV5-5 to TRBJ2-2; TRBD1 matches 9 bases. This CDR3 has 16 amino acids. From germline, CDR1 is SGHKS and CDR2 YYEKEE (reference sequence). Trimming at V came to 4 bases and at J to 4 bases, leaving 8 bases not matched to a gene.

V and J are TRBV5-1 and TRBJ1-6; the match to TRBD1 covers 11 bases. Germline CDR1 is SGHRS and CDR2 is YFSETQ. The J segment lost 10 bases and the V segment lost 6 bases, leaving 6 bases of the junction unmatched. The CDR3 totals 14 residues. DNA of the CDR3: TGCGCCAGCACGTGGGGACAGGGGGTGTCACCCCTCCACTTT. Amino acid sequence: CASTWGQGVSPLHF. Full variable domain (missing parts from reference TRBV5-1 and TRBJ1-6): KAGVTQTPRYLIKTRGQQVTLSCSPISGHRSVSWYQQTPGQGLQFLFEYFSETQRNKGNFPGRFSGRQFSNSRSEMNVSTLELGDSALYLCASTWGQGVSPLHFGNGTRLTVT.

The V gene is TRBV10-2, the J gene TRBJ2-1; 8 positions match TRBD2. CDR1 WSHSY and CDR2 SAAADI come from the germline V gene. The CDR3 loop spans 15 amino acids. Germline trimming cut 6 bases from V and 3 bases from J; bases unmatched to any gene: 7. CDR3 amino acids: CASRGYSGDYNEQFF. CDR3 coding DNA: TGCGCCAGCAGAGGATATAGCGGGGACTACAATGAGCAGTTCTTC.

The table lists this clone with a few counts. The gene calls are TRBV7-3 and TRBJ2-2; no firm D call. The V gene's germline CDR1 is SGHTA and CDR2 FQGTGA. This CDR3 has 14 residues. V gave up 0 bases and J gave up 3 bases, with 5 bases separating them. The CDR3: CASSLTSDTGELFF. CDR3 nucleotides: TGTGCCAGCAGCTTAACTAGTGACACCGGGGAGCTGTTTTTT.

This clone was counted a single time. The chain carries TRBV11-2 and TRBJ1-5, with 7 nucleotides matching TRBD1. This CDR3 is 14 amino acids long. J was trimmed by 1 base and V by 5 bases; bases with no gene match: 2. The germline gives CDR1 SGHAT, CDR2 FQNNGV. CDR3 sequence (DNA): TGTGCCAGCAGCGCGACAGGGAGCAATCAGCCCCAGCATTTT. It is translated as CASSATGSNQPQHF.

V usage is TRBV6-6 and J usage is TRBJ2-4; 7 nucleotides match TRBD1. This CDR3 region has 15 residues. The V gene end was trimmed by 6 bases and the J gene end by 1 base; junction bases not matched to a gene: 6. Germline V gene data show CDR1 as MNHNY and CDR2 as SVGAGI (reference sequence). The CDR3 region has the DNA TGTGCCAGCAGCCTCGACAGGGTGGCCAAAAACATTCAGTACTTC. It is translated as CASSLDRVAKNIQYF.

The chain joins TRBV5-1 to TRBJ1-1; 9 nucleotides line up with TRBD1. V was pared by 4 bases and J by 4 bases, with 2 bases of the junction left unmatched. The CDR3 runs to 13 residues. CDR1 and CDR2 from the germline V gene are SGHRS and YFSETQ. For the CDR3, the DNA is TGCGCCAGCAGCCGGGACAGGGCCACTGAAGCTTTCTTT. Translation gives CASSRDRATEAFF.

This chain links TRBV7-9 with TRBJ2-7; 8 nucleotides align to TRBD2. The length of the CDR3 is 15 residues. Germline values: CDR1 SEHNR, CDR2 FQNEAQ (reference sequence). V was clipped by 2 bases and J by 3 bases; unmatched bases: 6. CDR3 coding DNA: TGTGCCAGCAGCTTATACGTCGGGGGGGTCTACGAGCAGTACTTC. Its translation is CASSLYVGGVYEQYF.

This clone was observed once. The genes are TRBV11-2 and TRBJ1-1, with D perhaps TRBD1 (5 bases). The CDR3 extends over 13 amino acids. Germline values: CDR1 SGHAT, CDR2 FQNNGV. V lost 1 base, J lost 6 bases, and 9 bases lay in between. CDR3 residues: CASSLGGRPEAFF. CDR3 nucleotide sequence: TGTGCCAGCAGCTTAGGGGGCCGCCCTGAAGCTTTCTTT. The full variable domain, completed using reference TRBV11-2 and TRBJ1-1, is EAGVAQSPRYKIIEKRQSVAFWCNPISGHATLYWYQQILGQGPKLLIQFQNNGVVDDSQLPKDRFSAERLKGVDSTLKIQPAKLEDSAVYLCASSLGGRPEAFFGQGTRLTVV.

V usage is TRBV5-1 and J usage is TRBJ2-3; D is ambiguous. V was cut by 2 bases and J by 2 bases, with 3 bases left in between. This CDR3 region has 12 residues. Germline assignment: CDR1 SGHRS and CDR2 YFSETQ. The DNA of the CDR3 is TGCGCCAGCAGCTTAAACACAGATACGCAGTATTTT. Amino acids: CASSLNTDTQYF.

The CDR3 DNA reads TGCGCCAGCAGGAAAGGAAGCACAGATACGCAGTATTTT. It is translated as CASRKGSTDTQYF. This chain connects TRBV5-1 to TRBJ2-3; D gene uncertain. Germline V gene sequence: CDR1 SGHRS, CDR2 YFSETQ. Trimming removed 5 bases from V and 0 bases from J, with 7 bases in between. The CDR3 is 13 amino acids.

V is TRBV29-1 and J is TRBJ2-5; 9 nucleotides match TRBD1. The CDR3 loop spans 16 amino acids. Germline lookup yields CDR1 SQVTM and CDR2 ANQGSEA. J lost 5 bases, V lost 6 bases, and 16 bases had no gene match. CDR3 region: CSVGQGIGILPETQYF. The CDR3 nucleotides are TGCAGCGTGGGACAGGGAATAGGGATACTGCCGGAGACCCAGTACTTC.

This sequence joins TRBV27 and TRBJ1-1; D unresolved. CDR1 MNHEY and CDR2 SMNVEV come from the germline V gene (reference sequence). Trimming took 5 bases from V and 0 from J, leaving 7 bases between them. This CDR3 comprises 13 residues. CDR3 sequence: CASSVSMNTEAFF. CDR3 bases: TGTGCCAGCAGTGTAAGTATGAACACTGAAGCTTTCTTT.